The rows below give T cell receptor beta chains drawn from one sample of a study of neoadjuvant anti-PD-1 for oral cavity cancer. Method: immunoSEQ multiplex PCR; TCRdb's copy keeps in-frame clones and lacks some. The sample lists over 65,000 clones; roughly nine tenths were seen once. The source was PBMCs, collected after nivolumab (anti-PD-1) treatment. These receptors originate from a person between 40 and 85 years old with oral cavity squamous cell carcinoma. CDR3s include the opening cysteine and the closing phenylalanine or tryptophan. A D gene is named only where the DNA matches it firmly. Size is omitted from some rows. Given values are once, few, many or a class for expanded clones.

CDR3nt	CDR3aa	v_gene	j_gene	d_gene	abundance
TGTGCCAGCAGCTACGGGACAGGGACCGGCTACACCTTC	CASSYGTGTGYTF	TRBV6-5	TRBJ1-2	TRBD1	NA
TGTGCCAGCAGTCCCGGGGGCGGGACTGAAGCTTTCTTT	CASSPGGGTEAFF	TRBV28	TRBJ1-1	NA	NA
TGTGCCAGCAGCTTTTGGGCGGGAGTCCAGTACTTC	CASSFWAGVQYF	TRBV11-2	TRBJ2-4	TRBD2	NA
TGTGCCAGCAGCTTAGGCGAGGGACTAGCGGGAGGAAGGCAATACGAGCAGTACTTC	CASSLGEGLAGGRQYEQYF	TRBV13	TRBJ2-7	TRBD2	NA
TGTGCCAGTAGTATGATTCGGCAGGGGGCGAGGAATGAGCAGTTCTTC	CASSMIRQGARNEQFF	TRBV19	TRBJ2-1	TRBD1	NA
TGTGCCAGCAGTTTACCCCCTGAAGCTTTCTTT	CASSLPPEAFF	TRBV28	TRBJ1-1	NA	NA
TGTGCCAGCCGGTTGAGACTAGCGGGAGTAGGCGAGCAGTACTTC	CASRLRLAGVGEQYF	TRBV7-2	TRBJ2-7	TRBD2	NA
TGTGCCAGCAGCCCCGCCGGCGGTAACTATGGCTACACCTTC	CASSPAGGNYGYTF	TRBV6-5	TRBJ1-2	NA	NA
TGTGCCAGCAGCTTAGCCCTAGCGGGGGATCTCTGGCAGTACTTC	CASSLALAGDLWQYF	TRBV7-9	TRBJ2-7	TRBD2	NA
TGTGCCAGCTCCCGGGACAGTAATCAGCCCCAGCATTTT	CASSRDSNQPQHF	TRBV28	TRBJ1-5	TRBD1	NA
TGTGCCAGCAGTAGGCCCGGGACACCTAACACTGAAGCTTTCTTT	CASSRPGTPNTEAFF	TRBV6-5	TRBJ1-1	NA	NA
TGTGCCAGCATCGGAGGGCGCCACGAGCAGTACTTC	CASIGGRHEQYF	TRBV6-6	TRBJ2-7	NA	NA
TGTGCCAGCAGCTTAGCGGTTCTGAACACTGAAGCTTTCTTT	CASSLAVLNTEAFF	TRBV7-9	TRBJ1-1	NA	NA
TGCGCCAGCAGCTTATATATCCCTAACTATGGCTACACCTTC	CASSLYIPNYGYTF	TRBV5-1	TRBJ1-2	NA	NA
TGTGCCAGCAGTGTCGGGGACAGCCCTAACTATGGCTACACCTTC	CASSVGDSPNYGYTF	TRBV6-1	TRBJ1-2	TRBD1	NA
TGTGCCATCACCAAGGTCACGGGTCTGTTTGGCACTGAAGCTTTCTTT	CAITKVTGLFGTEAFF	TRBV10-3	TRBJ1-1	NA	NA
TGTGCCATCAGCCCGACTAGAGGGTCCTACGAGCAGTACTTC	CAISPTRGSYEQYF	TRBV10-3	TRBJ2-7	NA	NA
TGTGCCAGCAGTGGACAGGGCTCCTATAATTCACCCCTCCACTTT	CASSGQGSYNSPLHF	TRBV6-5	TRBJ1-6	TRBD1	NA
TGTGCCACCAGCAACCCCCGGGGACAGAGCTCCTACAATGAGCAGTTCTTC	CATSNPRGQSSYNEQFF	TRBV15	TRBJ2-1	TRBD1	NA
TGCGCCAGCACTGGCAGGGGCAATCAGCCCCAGCATTTT	CASTGRGNQPQHF	TRBV10-2	TRBJ1-5	NA	NA
TGTGCTAGTGGTACGACTAGCGCGAACACCGGGGAGCTGTTTTTT	CASGTTSANTGELFF	TRBV12-5	TRBJ2-2	TRBD2	NA
TGTGCCAGCAGCAGAAGGGGACAGGCGAACACTGAAGCTTTCTTT	CASSRRGQANTEAFF	TRBV9	TRBJ1-1	TRBD1	NA
TGTGCCAGTAGTAATCAGCGGGGGGGCACAGATACGCAGTATTTT	CASSNQRGGTDTQYF	TRBV19	TRBJ2-3	TRBD2	once
TGTGCCTGGTCGGGAGGTGGCAATCAGCCCCAGCATTTT	CAWSGGGNQPQHF	TRBV30	TRBJ1-5	NA	NA
TGCAGCGTTGAAGGTGTCACTAGCGGGAGATTTACGAGAGAGACCCAGTACTTC	CSVEGVTSGRFTRETQYF	TRBV29-1	TRBJ2-5	TRBD2	NA
TGTGCCAGCTCCGTTAGCGGGGGCCGCCACAATGAGCAGTTCTTC	CASSVSGGRHNEQFF	TRBV6-1	TRBJ2-1	TRBD2	few
TGTGCCAGCAGCCAGATACAGGTCCTGTACACTGAAGCTTTCTTT	CASSQIQVLYTEAFF	TRBV6-6	TRBJ1-1	NA	NA
TGTGCCAGCAGAGACCTGCTGAGGGGCACAGATACGCAGTATTTT	CASRDLLRGTDTQYF	TRBV5-5	TRBJ2-3	NA	NA
TGTGCCTGGAGCCCCGGGACAGGGGGAATAGATACGCAGTATTTT	CAWSPGTGGIDTQYF	TRBV30	TRBJ2-3	TRBD1	NA
TGTGCCAGCACCGGAAACTATGGCTACACCTTC	CASTGNYGYTF	TRBV25-1	TRBJ1-2	NA	NA
TGCGCCAGCAGCTTAACGGGATTGATTTATGGCTACACCTTC	CASSLTGLIYGYTF	TRBV5-1	TRBJ1-2	NA	NA
TGTGCCAGTAGTCCGGGCCAGGGGAACTATGGCTACACCTTC	CASSPGQGNYGYTF	TRBV19	TRBJ1-2	NA	NA
TGTGCCACCAGCAGTGCCCGGGACAACGGATATAATTCACCCCTCCACTTT	CATSSARDNGYNSPLHF	TRBV15	TRBJ1-6	NA	NA
TGCAGCGGCGGAACCGGGACAGGCAACGAGCAGTACTTC	CSGGTGTGNEQYF	TRBV29-1	TRBJ2-7	TRBD1	NA
TGCGCCAGCAGCCGCGGGAGGGGCTATGGCTACACCTTC	CASSRGRGYGYTF	TRBV4-1	TRBJ1-2	NA	few
TGTGCCAGCAGCGTAGCCGGACAACGATCCTCTGGAAACACCATATATTTT	CASSVAGQRSSGNTIYF	TRBV9	TRBJ1-3	NA	NA
TGCGCCAGCAGCTTGGACAGGGGGAACACTGAAGCTTTCTTT	CASSLDRGNTEAFF	TRBV5-1	TRBJ1-1	TRBD1	few
TGTGCCAGCAGTTTGTGGCTCTCGGGCTACACCTTC	CASSLWLSGYTF	TRBV28	TRBJ1-2	NA	NA
TGTGCCAGCAGCGGACTTGGACTAGCGGGAGAGACCCAGTACTTC	CASSGLGLAGETQYF	TRBV9	TRBJ2-5	TRBD2	NA
TGTGCCAGCAGCGTAGGGACTAAATCGCTGGAGCAGTACTTC	CASSVGTKSLEQYF	TRBV9	TRBJ2-7	NA	once
TGCGCCAGCAGCTTTACAGGGGATCCTAACACTGAAGCTTTCTTT	CASSFTGDPNTEAFF	TRBV5-1	TRBJ1-1	TRBD1	NA
TGTGCCATCAGCCCGACAGGGTTCCACGAGCAGTACTTC	CAISPTGFHEQYF	TRBV10-3	TRBJ2-7	TRBD1	once
TGCGCCAGCAGTGAAAGTAGCGGAAGAGAGCAGTTCTTC	CASSESSGREQFF	TRBV10-1	TRBJ2-1	NA	once
TGTGCCAGCAGTGGGGACAGGGCTAACTACGAGCAGTACTTC	CASSGDRANYEQYF	TRBV25-1	TRBJ2-7	TRBD1	NA
TGTGCCAGCAGTGAGGGTGGGGGATTAAGGGAAAAACTGTTTTTT	CASSEGGGLREKLFF	TRBV6-1	TRBJ1-4	NA	NA
TGCGCCAGCAGCCTCGGGGGAAGGGGAACGGCGAACTACGAGCAGTACTTC	CASSLGGRGTANYEQYF	TRBV5-1	TRBJ2-7	NA	NA
TGTGCCAGCAGTTTCCCAGGGAGCACTGAAGCTTTCTTT	CASSFPGSTEAFF	TRBV27	TRBJ1-1	NA	NA
TGTGCCAGCAGCGACCCCCGGAGAAGCTCCTACGAGCAGTACTTC	CASSDPRRSSYEQYF	TRBV11-2	TRBJ2-7	NA	NA
TGTGCCAGCAGTTTATCGCCCAGGGTGAAGCACGAGCAGTACTTC	CASSLSPRVKHEQYF	TRBV27	TRBJ2-7	NA	NA
TGTGCCAGCAGCTCCCCCGGGGACAGCAATCAGCCCCAGCATTTT	CASSSPGDSNQPQHF	TRBV6-1	TRBJ1-5	NA	NA
TGCGCCAGCAGCCTCGACATCCCCGGGGAGCTGTTTTTT	CASSLDIPGELFF	TRBV5-1	TRBJ2-2	NA	NA
TGTGCCAGCAGCTTAGAATCAGGGTTAATTAAGGAAAAACTGTTTTTT	CASSLESGLIKEKLFF	TRBV11-2	TRBJ1-4	NA	NA
TGTGCCAGCAGCTACCGGACAGCCCGGAACTATGGCTACACCTTC	CASSYRTARNYGYTF	TRBV7-8	TRBJ1-2	NA	NA
TGTGCCAGCATGTTCTCTCTAGCGGGAGGAGAAGAGACCCAGTACTTC	CASMFSLAGGEETQYF	TRBV27	TRBJ2-5	TRBD2	NA
TGTGCCAGTAGTACAGGGTGGACGAACACTGAAGCTTTCTTT	CASSTGWTNTEAFF	TRBV19	TRBJ1-1	NA	NA
TGTGCCTGGAGTGTACGTAGTAGCGGAGGCGAGCAGTACTTC	CAWSVRSSGGEQYF	TRBV30	TRBJ2-7	NA	NA
TGTGCCAGCAGCCAAGGGTTTTCATTCACAGGGTCGTCGGACTATGGCTACACCTTC	CASSQGFSFTGSSDYGYTF	TRBV14	TRBJ1-2	NA	NA
TGTGCCAGCAGCGACCGGGACAGGGGAACCTATGGCTACACCTTC	CASSDRDRGTYGYTF	TRBV7-9	TRBJ1-2	TRBD1	NA
TGTGCCAGCAGCTTAGGTTTGGGGAGCTCCTACGAGCAGTACTTC	CASSLGLGSSYEQYF	TRBV13	TRBJ2-7	NA	NA